This T cell receptor beta chain was captured in a study of cytomegalovirus exposure and HLA in healthy donors. At the level of the study: Most genotyped donors, around four fifths of around 370, had Caucasian-associated genetic ancestry. Regarding the study as a whole: Prior analysis indicated that the majority of TCR beta V segments exhibited productivity approximately 90% or approximately 30% of the time.

This clone occurred a few times. Its target is not known. This CDR3 contains 16 residues. V was pared by 4 bases and J by 2 bases, with 2 bases of the junction left unmatched. Germline-derived CDR1 and CDR2 are SGHRS and YFSETQ. Use of 60 Vbeta and 13 Jbeta primers characterized the PCR. Assay used: immunoSEQ multiplex PCR; TCRdb lists only in-frame clones, some missing. The sample carries 150,000 to 200,000 clones, about an eighth recorded once. The sample taken for sequencing was PBMCs. The clonotype was recovered from a man between 45 and 60 years old in good health and CMV-seropositive. The chain has TRBV5-1 and TRBJ2-4; 14 nucleotides line up with TRBD2. The CDR3 nucleotides are TGCGCCAGCAGCGGGACTAGCGGGGGTACCAAAAACATTCAGTACTTC. This encodes CASSGTSGGTKNIQYF.